This TCR beta chain was identified during a study of control samples from healthy donors and cancer patients. This clone was observed once. Profiling relied on immunoSEQ multiplex PCR, and the TCRdb table lists in-frame clones only, not all of them. The table has about 130,000 clones, over 75% seen once. The CDR3 consists of 13 residues. Trimming cost V 0 bases and J 5 bases, with 8 bases left between them. Germline V gene lookup returns CDR1 SGHRS and CDR2 YFSETQ. The clonotype originates from a middle-aged man in good health. Input material: blood. The chain employs TRBV5-1 and TRBJ1-1; D gene ambiguous. The CDR3 loop reads CASSLDPWTEAFF. The DNA for the CDR3 is TGCGCCAGCAGCTTGGATCCGTGGACTGAAGCTTTCTTT.